This TCR beta chain was recorded in a study of blood T cell repertoires in COVID-19. For the study at large: From T cells, B-cell-depleted T cells, or PBMCs came the material, which was cDNA or gDNA.

Authors' data handling: Researchers report that nucleated cell counts were estimated from reference gene primer amplification. TCRdb's table, derived via immunoSEQ multiplex PCR, lists solely in-frame clones and lacks some. V, J and clone size are those of that table, while D and trimming were read from the DNA. The sample has a few hundred thousand clones; 88% are singletons. Germline V lookup: CDR1 SEHNR, CDR2 FQNEAQ (reference sequence). Trimming removed 1 base from V and 4 bases from J, with 13 bases in between. This CDR3 has 15 residues. This rearrangement joins TRBV7-9 to TRBJ1-2; D unclear. This sequence originates from a man younger than 35 with active or convalescent COVID-19. The sample was peripheral blood. CDR3 nucleotide sequence: TGTGCCAGCAGCTTAGATGCAGGCTTGGGCTATGGCTACACCTTC. This sequence encodes CASSLDAGLGYGYTF.